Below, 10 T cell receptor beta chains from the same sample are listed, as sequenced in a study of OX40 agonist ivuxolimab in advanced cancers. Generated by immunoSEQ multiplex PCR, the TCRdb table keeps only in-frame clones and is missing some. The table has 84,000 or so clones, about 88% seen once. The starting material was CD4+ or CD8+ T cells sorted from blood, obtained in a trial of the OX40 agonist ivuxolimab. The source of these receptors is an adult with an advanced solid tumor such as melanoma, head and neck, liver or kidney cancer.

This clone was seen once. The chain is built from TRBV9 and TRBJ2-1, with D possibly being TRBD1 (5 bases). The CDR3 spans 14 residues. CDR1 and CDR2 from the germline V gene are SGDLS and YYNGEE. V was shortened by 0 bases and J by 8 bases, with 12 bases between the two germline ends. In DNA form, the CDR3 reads TGTGCCAGCAGCGTAGGGGCAGGACAAGATGAGCAGTTCTTC. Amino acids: CASSVGAGQDEQFF.

The CDR3 here is CASSFFAGRDTGELFF. As DNA, the CDR3 is TGTGCCAGCAGCTTCTTCGCGGGGCGGGACACCGGGGAGCTGTTTTTT. The chain uses TRBV11-2 and TRBJ2-2; perhaps TRBD2 as D (6 bases). V dropped 3 bases and J dropped 3 bases, with 14 bases sitting between them. Germline V gene sequence: CDR1 SGHAT, CDR2 FQNNGV. The CDR3 runs to 16 residues.

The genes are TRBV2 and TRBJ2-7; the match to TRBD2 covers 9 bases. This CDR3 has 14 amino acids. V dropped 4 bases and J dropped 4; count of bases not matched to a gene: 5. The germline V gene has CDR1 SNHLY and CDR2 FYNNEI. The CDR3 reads CASSVLAGVYEQYF. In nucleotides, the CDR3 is TGTGCCAGCAGTGTGTTAGCGGGGGTGTACGAGCAGTACTTC.

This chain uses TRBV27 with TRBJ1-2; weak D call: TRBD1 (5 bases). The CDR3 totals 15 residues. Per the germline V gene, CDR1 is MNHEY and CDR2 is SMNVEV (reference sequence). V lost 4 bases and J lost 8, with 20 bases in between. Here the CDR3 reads CASSYRLERGRGYTF. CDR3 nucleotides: TGTGCCAGCAGTTATCGCCTGGAGAGGGGTCGGGGCTACACCTTC.

The CDR3 loop is CAWGQSNSPLHF. In DNA, the CDR3 is TGTGCCTGGGGACAGTCTAATTCACCCCTCCACTTT. The chain employs TRBV30 and TRBJ1-6; D might be TRBD1 (6 bases). V gave up 5 bases and J gave up 6 bases, with 8 bases separating them. This CDR3 contains 12 residues. Germline-derived CDR1 and CDR2 are GTSNPN and SVGIG (reference sequence).

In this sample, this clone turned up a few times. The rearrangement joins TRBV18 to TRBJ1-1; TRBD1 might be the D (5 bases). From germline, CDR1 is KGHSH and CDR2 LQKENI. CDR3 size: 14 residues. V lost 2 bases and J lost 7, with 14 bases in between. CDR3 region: CASSPSGTPDEAFF. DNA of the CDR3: TGTGCCAGCTCACCATCCGGGACTCCGGATGAAGCTTTCTTT.

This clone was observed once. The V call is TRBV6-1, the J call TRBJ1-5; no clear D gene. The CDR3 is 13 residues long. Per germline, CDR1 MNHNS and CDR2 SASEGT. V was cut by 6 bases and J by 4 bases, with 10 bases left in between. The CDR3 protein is CASRFGENQPQHF. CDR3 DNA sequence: TGTGCCAGCAGGTTCGGGGAGAATCAGCCCCAGCATTTT.

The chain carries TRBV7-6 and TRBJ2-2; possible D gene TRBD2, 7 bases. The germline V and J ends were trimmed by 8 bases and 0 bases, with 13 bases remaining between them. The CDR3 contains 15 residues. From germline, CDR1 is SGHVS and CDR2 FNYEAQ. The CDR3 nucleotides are TGTGCCAGCCTTGGGGGGGCAGCGAACACCGGGGAGCTGTTTTTT. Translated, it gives CASLGGAANTGELFF. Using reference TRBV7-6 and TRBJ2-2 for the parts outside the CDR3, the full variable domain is GAGVSQSPRYKVTKRGQDVALRCDPISGHVSLYWYRQALGQGPEFLTYFNYEAQQDKSGLPNDRFSAERPEGSISTLTIQRTEQRDSAMYRCASLGGAANTGELFFGEGSRLTVL.

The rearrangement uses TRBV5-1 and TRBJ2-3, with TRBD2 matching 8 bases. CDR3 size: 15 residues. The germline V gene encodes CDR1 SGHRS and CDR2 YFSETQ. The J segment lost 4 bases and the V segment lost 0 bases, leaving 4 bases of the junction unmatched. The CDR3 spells CASSLARGGADTQYF. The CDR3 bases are TGCGCCAGCAGCTTGGCACGGGGGGGAGCAGATACGCAGTATTTT.

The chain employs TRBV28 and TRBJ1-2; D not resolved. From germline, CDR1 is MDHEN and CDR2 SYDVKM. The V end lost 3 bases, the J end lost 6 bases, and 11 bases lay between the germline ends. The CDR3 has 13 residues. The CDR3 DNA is TGTGCCAGCAGTTTTACACGGCGAGATGGCTACACCTTC. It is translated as CASSFTRRDGYTF.